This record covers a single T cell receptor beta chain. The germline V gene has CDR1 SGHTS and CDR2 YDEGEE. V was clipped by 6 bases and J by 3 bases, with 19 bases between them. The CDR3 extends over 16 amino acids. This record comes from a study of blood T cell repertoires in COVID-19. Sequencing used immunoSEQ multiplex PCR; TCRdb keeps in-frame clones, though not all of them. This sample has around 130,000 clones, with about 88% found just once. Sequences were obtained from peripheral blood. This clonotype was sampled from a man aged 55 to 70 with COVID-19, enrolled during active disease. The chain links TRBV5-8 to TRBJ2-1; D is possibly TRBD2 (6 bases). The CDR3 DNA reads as TGTGCCAGCACCGTTATATCGGGGGAGGACTACAATGAGCAGTTCTTC. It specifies CASTVISGEDYNEQFF.